This T cell receptor (beta chain) was sequenced during a study of CD8 T cells in ankylosing spondylitis. Broader study findings: For ankylosing spondylitis blood, a TCR beta motif of under 10 highly homologous variants appeared characteristic. Peripheral blood samples showed relatively rare disease-linked clones, and these clones were CD8+. Previously reported in reactive arthritis synovial fluid and blood were some of the motif variants.

As the method for making TCR beta libraries, quantitative 5'-RACE with molecular barcodes was used. Using its own MiXCR run on the 5' RACE reads, TCRdb lists one record per CDR3 protein. The sample holds just under 550,000 distinct CDR3 sequences, 12% seen once. This CDR3 has 15 residues. Germline lookup yields CDR1 SGHTA and CDR2 FQGNSA. V shed 1 base and J 9 bases; nucleotides not matched to a gene: 4. This clonotype was counted only a few times. Its antigen is still unknown. The specimen was blood, either unsorted or a sorted T cell fraction (not recorded which). The rearrangement joins TRBV7-2 to TRBJ2-1; 12 bases are shared with TRBD1. The clonotype comes from a male donor with ankylosing spondylitis. This chain's CDR3 is CASSLGDRGRGEQFF. The CDR3 coding sequence is TGTGCCAGCAGCTTAGGGGACAGGGGGCGCGGTGAGCAGTTCTTC.